Listed below are T cell receptor beta chains from one sample, sequenced in a study of PD-L1 blockade in urothelial cancer. Assay: immunoSEQ multiplex PCR; the TCRdb copy retains only in-frame clones and omits some. The data hold over 30,000 clones, with 84% observed a single time. Sequenced here: PBMCs, sampled around atezolizumab (anti-PD-L1) treatment. The receptors originated from a man between 60 and 75 years old with urothelial cancer. Each CDR3 is given with its conserved first and last residue. The D gene is left open where the match is weak. Not all rows give a size; the values are once, few, many and, for expanded clones, a class.

d_gene	abundance	v_gene	j_gene	CDR3aa	CDR3nt
NA	few	TRBV11-2	TRBJ2-1	CASSTRTSSGFYNEQFF	TGTGCCAGCAGCACCCGGACCAGCTCGGGGTTCTACAATGAGCAGTTCTTC
TRBD2	NA	TRBV7-3	TRBJ2-1	CASRKSTSGSNEQFF	TGTGCCAGCAGAAAAAGCACTAGCGGGAGCAATGAGCAGTTCTTC
NA	NA	TRBV30	TRBJ2-7	CAWDSGSYEQYF	TGTGCCTGGGACAGCGGGTCCTACGAGCAGTACTTC
NA	NA	TRBV7-8	TRBJ2-4	CASSPGRGEALAKNIQYF	TGTGCCAGCAGCCCGGGGCGAGGGGAGGCTTTAGCCAAAAACATTCAGTACTTC
TRBD1	NA	TRBV7-8	TRBJ1-1	CASSSRGQGGTEAFF	TGTGCCAGCAGCTCCCGGGGACAGGGAGGGACTGAAGCTTTCTTT
TRBD1	NA	TRBV2	TRBJ2-7	CASKQGTVLYEQYF	TGTGCCAGCAAGCAAGGGACAGTTCTCTACGAGCAGTACTTC
NA	NA	TRBV20-1	TRBJ2-7	CSAHGGEQYF	TGCAGTGCTCACGGGGGCGAGCAGTACTTC
NA	NA	TRBV10-1	TRBJ1-2	CASSENSKYGYTF	TGCGCCAGCAGTGAGAACAGCAAGTATGGCTACACCTTC
TRBD1	NA	TRBV11-2	TRBJ1-6	CASSLSRTGSLSPLHF	TGTGCCAGCAGCCTTTCCAGGACAGGGTCTTTGTCACCCCTCCACTTT
NA	NA	TRBV7-9	TRBJ1-3	CASSSSEAFSGNTIYF	TGTGCCAGCAGCTCCTCGGAGGCGTTCTCTGGAAACACCATATATTTT
NA	NA	TRBV9	TRBJ1-3	CASSVGTSRSGNTIYF	TGTGCCAGCAGCGTAGGGACATCTCGCTCTGGAAACACCATATATTTT
NA	once	TRBV10-3	TRBJ1-1	CATRLNTEAFF	TGTGCCACCCGGTTGAACACTGAAGCTTTCTTT
NA	NA	TRBV11-1	TRBJ1-1	CASSLPSRSRGSEAFF	TGTGCCAGCAGCTTACCCTCCAGAAGTAGAGGCTCTGAAGCTTTCTTT
TRBD1	NA	TRBV7-9	TRBJ1-4	CASSLGQGLFF	TGTGCCAGCAGCCTCGGACAGGGACTGTTTTTT
NA	NA	TRBV7-8	TRBJ1-6	CASSPRTTSSYNSPLHF	TGTGCCAGCAGCCCAAGAACTACGAGCTCCTATAATTCACCCCTCCACTTT
TRBD1	NA	TRBV7-2	TRBJ2-5	CASSLGQGSRETQYF	TGTGCCAGCAGCTTAGGACAGGGTTCTCGAGAGACCCAGTACTTC
NA	NA	TRBV19	TRBJ2-1	CASRYSSSEQFF	TGTGCCAGTAGATACTCAAGCTCTGAGCAGTTCTTC
NA	NA	TRBV9	TRBJ2-7	CASSNRETYEQYF	TGTGCCAGCAGCAACCGGGAAACCTACGAGCAGTACTTC
NA	NA	TRBV5-6	TRBJ1-5	CASSGGGGAGNQPQHF	TGTGCCAGCAGCGGGGGCGGGGGGGCTGGGAATCAGCCCCAGCATTTT
TRBD2	NA	TRBV29-1	TRBJ2-3	CSAFGLAGRTDTQYF	TGCAGCGCCTTCGGACTAGCGGGACGCACAGATACGCAGTATTTT